The next 3 T cell receptor beta chains were all read from a single sample in a study of T cell responses to AZD1222 COVID-19 vaccine. Profiled with immunoSEQ multiplex PCR; TCRdb holds only in-frame clones, not every one. Of 100,000 or so clones in the sample, about 90% were seen once. Sequencing used peripheral blood, obtained on day 0 of AZD1222 vaccination. These receptors all stem from an adult in good health.

This clone appeared once. The V gene is TRBV2, the J gene TRBJ1-1; unclear D gene. The germline V gene encodes CDR1 SNHLY and CDR2 FYNNEI. With 4 bases removed from V and 1 base from J, the gap between germline ends came to 4 bases. The CDR3 has 12 residues. The CDR3 loop is CASSGGNTEAFF. The CDR3 DNA follows: TGTGCCAGCAGTGGGGGGAACACTGAAGCTTTCTTT.

The chain employs TRBV9 and TRBJ2-5, with a weak D call TRBD2 (6 bases). From germline, CDR1 is SGDLS and CDR2 YYNGEE. CDR3 size: 14 residues. V gave up 3 bases and J gave up 0 bases, with 9 bases separating them. Here the CDR3 DNA reads TGTGCCAGCAGCGCACGGGGGAACCAAGAGACCCAGTACTTC. Its translation is CASSARGNQETQYF. Full variable domain (remainder filled in from reference TRBV9 and TRBJ2-5): DSGVTQTPKHLITATGQRVTLRCSPRSGDLSVYWYQQSLDQGLQFLIQYYNGEERAKGNILERFSAQQFPDLHSELNLSSLELGDSALYFCASSARGNQETQYFGPGTRLLVL.

The V gene is TRBV7-2, the J gene TRBJ1-2, with TRBD1 matching 10 bases. V dropped 5 bases and J dropped 5; count of bases not matched to a gene: 11. The CDR3 contains 16 residues. Per the germline V gene, CDR1 is SGHTA and CDR2 is FQGNSA. The CDR3 nucleotides read TGTGCCAGCAGCACCACTCGACAGGGGGCGCGGTATGGCTACACCTTC. This gives the protein CASSTTRQGARYGYTF.